A selection of T cell receptor beta chains follows, all from one sample in a study of CD8+CD57+ T cells in acquired aplastic anemia. A single record per CDR3 protein comes from TCRdb applying MiXCR to the reads. The sample yields 160,000 or so distinct CDR3 sequences, roughly 48% seen once. The specimen was sorted CD4+, CD8+, or CD8+CD57+ T cells (not recorded which) from PBMCs. These TCRs come from a human donor with aplastic anemia. The CDR3 runs from the conserved cysteine through the conserved F or W. The D gene is left open where the match is weak. Not every row has a clone size; where given, it reads once, few, many or a size class.

cdr3_nt: TGCAGCGCCAAAAAACAGGTCCTGGGCTACGAGCAGTACTTC; cdr3_aa: CSAKKQVLGYEQYF; v_call: TRBV29-1; j_call: TRBJ2-7; cdr3_length: 14; clone_size: .; d_call: .
cdr3_nt: TGTGCCAGTAGTCCGGGGAGGTTCTACGAGCAGTACTTC; cdr3_aa: CASSPGRFYEQYF; v_call: TRBV19; j_call: TRBJ2-7; cdr3_length: 13; clone_size: .; d_call: .
cdr3_nt: TGTGCCACCAGTGATGGACTAGCGGGACAAGAGACCCAGTACTTC; cdr3_aa: CATSDGLAGQETQYF; v_call: TRBV7-2; j_call: TRBJ2-5; cdr3_length: 15; clone_size: .; d_call: TRBD2
cdr3_nt: TGTGCCAGCAGCTTAGCGGCGGAGGTCACCGGGGAGCTGTTTTTT; cdr3_aa: CASSLAAEVTGELFF; v_call: TRBV7-2; j_call: TRBJ2-2; cdr3_length: 15; clone_size: many; d_call: .
cdr3_nt: TGTGCCAGCAGCGTAGGAGGGGGGGAGCATTACGAGCAGTACTTC; cdr3_aa: CASSVGGGEHYEQYF; v_call: TRBV9; j_call: TRBJ2-7; cdr3_length: 15; clone_size: many; d_call: .
cdr3_nt: TGTGCCAGCAGTTTAGGGACAGCAGAAAAACTGTTTTTT; cdr3_aa: CASSLGTAEKLFF; v_call: TRBV28; j_call: TRBJ1-4; cdr3_length: 13; clone_size: few; d_call: TRBD1
cdr3_nt: TGTGCCAGCAGCCTCCGGGCCGGAGAGACCCAGTACTTC; cdr3_aa: CASSLRAGETQYF; v_call: TRBV7-9; j_call: TRBJ2-5; cdr3_length: 13; clone_size: once; d_call: .
cdr3_nt: TGTGCCAGCAGCCGTCGTGATAGCGTGGCAGATACGCAGTATTTT; cdr3_aa: CASSRRDSVADTQYF; v_call: TRBV27; j_call: TRBJ2-3; cdr3_length: 15; clone_size: .; d_call: .
cdr3_nt: TGCAGTGCTTCTAACCATCCGGGGGTTGGTACTGAAGCTTTCTTT; cdr3_aa: CSASNHPGVGTEAFF; v_call: TRBV20-1; j_call: TRBJ1-1; cdr3_length: 15; clone_size: .; d_call: .
cdr3_nt: TGTGCCACCAGCAGCACGTACGAGCAGTACTTC; cdr3_aa: CATSSTYEQYF; v_call: TRBV15; j_call: TRBJ2-7; cdr3_length: 11; clone_size: .; d_call: .
cdr3_nt: TGCGCCAGCAGCCCCGGGACAGGGGGAGACGAGCAGTACTTC; cdr3_aa: CASSPGTGGDEQYF; v_call: TRBV5-1; j_call: TRBJ2-7; cdr3_length: 14; clone_size: .; d_call: TRBD1
cdr3_nt: TGTGCCAGCAGCCAACTGATGGGACACAGCTACGAGCAGTACTTC; cdr3_aa: CASSQLMGHSYEQYF; v_call: TRBV14; j_call: TRBJ2-7; cdr3_length: 15; clone_size: .; d_call: .
cdr3_nt: TGCGCCAGCAGATTTGGTAGCGGGGCCAGGACTGAAGCTTTCTTT; cdr3_aa: CASRFGSGARTEAFF; v_call: TRBV5-1; j_call: TRBJ1-1; cdr3_length: 15; clone_size: .; d_call: .
cdr3_nt: TGTGCCATCAGTGAGTCGTTGACGGCGTATAATGAAAAACTGTTTTTT; cdr3_aa: CAISESLTAYNEKLFF; v_call: TRBV10-3; j_call: TRBJ1-4; cdr3_length: 16; clone_size: .; d_call: .
cdr3_nt: TGTGCCACCAAGGGGGGACCGGGATGGAGGAACACTGAAGCTTTCTTT; cdr3_aa: CATKGGPGWRNTEAFF; v_call: TRBV24-1; j_call: TRBJ1-1; cdr3_length: 16; clone_size: .; d_call: .
cdr3_nt: TGTGCCAGCAGCCCCGGGACACAAAAAGAGACCCAGTACTTC; cdr3_aa: CASSPGTQKETQYF; v_call: TRBV11-3; j_call: TRBJ2-5; cdr3_length: 14; clone_size: .; d_call: .
cdr3_nt: TGCGCCAGCAGCTATGGGACAGGGGGCGACGAGCAGTACTTC; cdr3_aa: CASSYGTGGDEQYF; v_call: TRBV5-1; j_call: TRBJ2-7; cdr3_length: 14; clone_size: .; d_call: TRBD1
cdr3_nt: TGTGCCAGCAGCCCTGGGACAGACTACGAGCAGTACTTC; cdr3_aa: CASSPGTDYEQYF; v_call: TRBV7-7; j_call: TRBJ2-7; cdr3_length: 13; clone_size: many; d_call: TRBD1
cdr3_nt: TGTGCCAGCAGTGAGGAACATACTAGCGGGAGGGCCCTATACCGCAATGAGCAGTTCTTC; cdr3_aa: CASSEEHTSGRALYRNEQFF; v_call: TRBV2; j_call: TRBJ2-1; cdr3_length: 20; clone_size: few; d_call: TRBD2
cdr3_nt: TGTGCCAGCAGTTGGACACCCAGCTACGAGCAGTACTTC; cdr3_aa: CASSWTPSYEQYF; v_call: TRBV7-8; j_call: TRBJ2-7; cdr3_length: 13; clone_size: .; d_call: .
cdr3_nt: TGTGCCAGCAGCTTAACCCCGCTGGGGCGGAACACCGGGGAGCTGTTTTTT; cdr3_aa: CASSLTPLGRNTGELFF; v_call: TRBV7-3; j_call: TRBJ2-2; cdr3_length: 17; clone_size: many; d_call: .
cdr3_nt: TGTGCCAGCAGTTGGGACAGGGGATCTGAAGCTTTCTTT; cdr3_aa: CASSWDRGSEAFF; v_call: TRBV6-5; j_call: TRBJ1-1; cdr3_length: 13; clone_size: many; d_call: TRBD1
cdr3_nt: TGCGCCAGCAGCTTGGGATCCTACCTCAATGAGCAGTTCTTC; cdr3_aa: CASSLGSYLNEQFF; v_call: TRBV5-1; j_call: TRBJ2-1; cdr3_length: 14; clone_size: many; d_call: .
cdr3_nt: TGTGCCAGCAGCCTCCTAAGGTACTCTGGAAACACCATATATTTT; cdr3_aa: CASSLLRYSGNTIYF; v_call: TRBV3-1; j_call: TRBJ1-3; cdr3_length: 15; clone_size: few; d_call: .
cdr3_nt: TGCGCCAGCAGCGAGGGGTTTCCTGGGGCCAACGTCCTGACTTTC; cdr3_aa: CASSEGFPGANVLTF; v_call: TRBV5-1; j_call: TRBJ2-6; cdr3_length: 15; clone_size: many; d_call: .
cdr3_nt: TGTGCCACCAGCAGAGAACTAGCGGGAGGACCGTTCTTC; cdr3_aa: CATSRELAGGPFF; v_call: TRBV15; j_call: TRBJ2-1; cdr3_length: 13; clone_size: .; d_call: TRBD2
cdr3_nt: TGTGCCACCAGCAGACGCGCGAATTTGGACAATGAGCAGTTCTTC; cdr3_aa: CATSRRANLDNEQFF; v_call: TRBV15; j_call: TRBJ2-1; cdr3_length: 15; clone_size: .; d_call: .
cdr3_nt: TGTGCCAGTAGTATTCGGACAGGTAATTCACCCCTCCACTTT; cdr3_aa: CASSIRTGNSPLHF; v_call: TRBV19; j_call: TRBJ1-6; cdr3_length: 14; clone_size: few; d_call: TRBD1
cdr3_nt: TGTGCCAGCAGCGTTGAAATAGTCTCATACAATGAGCAGTTCTTC; cdr3_aa: CASSVEIVSYNEQFF; v_call: TRBV9; j_call: TRBJ2-1; cdr3_length: 15; clone_size: many; d_call: .
cdr3_nt: TGCAGCCGGCTGGGGGGAGACACTGAAGCTTTCTTT; cdr3_aa: CSRLGGDTEAFF; v_call: TRBV29-1; j_call: TRBJ1-1; cdr3_length: 12; clone_size: .; d_call: .
cdr3_nt: TGTGCCAGCGGTGAAGCGCTGGGCTCCGGGGAGCTGTTTTTT; cdr3_aa: CASGEALGSGELFF; v_call: TRBV6-1; j_call: TRBJ2-2; cdr3_length: 14; clone_size: .; d_call: .
cdr3_nt: TGTGCCAGTAGTAGAACAGGGGAACGACAAGAGACCCAGTACTTC; cdr3_aa: CASSRTGERQETQYF; v_call: TRBV19; j_call: TRBJ2-5; cdr3_length: 15; clone_size: few; d_call: TRBD1
cdr3_nt: TGTGCCAGCAGCTTATTAGGACCCACCTACGAGCAGTACTTC; cdr3_aa: CASSLLGPTYEQYF; v_call: TRBV7-2; j_call: TRBJ2-7; cdr3_length: 14; clone_size: once; d_call: .
cdr3_nt: TGTGCCAGCAGATATGTGACTAACTTCTACGGGCAGTACTTC; cdr3_aa: CASRYVTNFYGQYF; v_call: TRBV2; j_call: TRBJ2-7; cdr3_length: 14; clone_size: .; d_call: .
cdr3_nt: TGTGCCACCAGCAGAGGATCCGGGACGGGGCTAAACATTCAGTACTTC; cdr3_aa: CATSRGSGTGLNIQYF; v_call: TRBV15; j_call: TRBJ2-4; cdr3_length: 16; clone_size: once; d_call: .
cdr3_nt: TGTGCCAGCGCTGAGACTACAGGGGCCTACAATGAGCAGTTCTTC; cdr3_aa: CASAETTGAYNEQFF; v_call: TRBV10-3; j_call: TRBJ2-1; cdr3_length: 15; clone_size: .; d_call: TRBD1
cdr3_nt: TGTGCCAGCGCGCTAGCGGGAGTAGGTGAGCAGTACTTC; cdr3_aa: CASALAGVGEQYF; v_call: TRBV25-1; j_call: TRBJ2-7; cdr3_length: 13; clone_size: few; d_call: TRBD2
cdr3_nt: TGTGCCAGCAGTTTAAGTTCGTGGGTAACTTCGGGAGGTCCCGGAGCTTTCTTT; cdr3_aa: CASSLSSWVTSGGPGAFF; v_call: TRBV12-3/TRBV12-4; j_call: TRBJ1-1; cdr3_length: 18; clone_size: few; d_call: .
cdr3_nt: TGTGCCAGTGGCCCTCTCGCAACAGAAAACATTCAGTACTTC; cdr3_aa: CASGPLATENIQYF; v_call: TRBV19; j_call: TRBJ2-4; cdr3_length: 14; clone_size: many; d_call: .
cdr3_nt: TGTGCCAGCAGGCGACAGACAGGGGTTCGGAATTCACCCCTCCACTTT; cdr3_aa: CASRRQTGVRNSPLHF; v_call: TRBV7-3; j_call: TRBJ1-6; cdr3_length: 16; clone_size: .; d_call: TRBD1
cdr3_nt: TGTGCCAGCACCCACCAGGGGGCCCTTCGTGAAAAACTGTTTTTT; cdr3_aa: CASTHQGALREKLFF; v_call: TRBV12-3/TRBV12-4; j_call: TRBJ1-4; cdr3_length: 15; clone_size: few; d_call: TRBD1
cdr3_nt: TGTGCCATCAGTGAGTCAGTTGATAGCACAGATACGCAGTATTTT; cdr3_aa: CAISESVDSTDTQYF; v_call: TRBV10-3; j_call: TRBJ2-3; cdr3_length: 15; clone_size: .; d_call: .
cdr3_nt: TGTGCCTGGAGGGGACAGGGGAACGGTTCACCCCTCCACTTT; cdr3_aa: CAWRGQGNGSPLHF; v_call: TRBV30; j_call: TRBJ1-6; cdr3_length: 14; clone_size: many; d_call: TRBD1
cdr3_nt: TGCAGCGTTGGGCTAGCGCAGTACAATGAGCAGTTCTTC; cdr3_aa: CSVGLAQYNEQFF; v_call: TRBV29-1; j_call: TRBJ2-1; cdr3_length: 13; clone_size: many; d_call: .
cdr3_nt: TGCGCCAGCAGTGAGGGGCATGCAACTAATGAAAAACTGTTTTTT; cdr3_aa: CASSEGHATNEKLFF; v_call: TRBV10-1; j_call: TRBJ1-4; cdr3_length: 15; clone_size: few; d_call: .
cdr3_nt: TGTGCCAGCAGTCGGGACGAAAGCGATGGCTACACCTTC; cdr3_aa: CASSRDESDGYTF; v_call: TRBV6-4; j_call: TRBJ1-2; cdr3_length: 13; clone_size: .; d_call: .
cdr3_nt: TGCAGTGCTAGAGATAGCGGGGGGAGTAGCGGGATCATTGCGGGTGAGCAGTTCTTC; cdr3_aa: CSARDSGGSSGIIAGEQFF; v_call: TRBV20-1; j_call: TRBJ2-1; cdr3_length: 19; clone_size: .; d_call: TRBD2
cdr3_nt: TGCAGTGCTAGAGATTCGCGGCAGGGGAGCACTGAAGCTTTCTTT; cdr3_aa: CSARDSRQGSTEAFF; v_call: TRBV20-1; j_call: TRBJ1-1; cdr3_length: 15; clone_size: .; d_call: .
cdr3_nt: TGCGCCAGCAGTGAGGTTCGACAAGAGAGCCAGTACTTC; cdr3_aa: CASSEVRQESQYF; v_call: TRBV10-2; j_call: TRBJ2-5; cdr3_length: 13; clone_size: .; d_call: .
cdr3_nt: TGTGCCATCCTACTAAACAGCGGGGGGGGGAAGAACACTGAAGCTTTCTTT; cdr3_aa: CAILLNSGGGKNTEAFF; v_call: TRBV10-3; j_call: TRBJ1-1; cdr3_length: 17; clone_size: .; d_call: .
cdr3_nt: TGTGCCACCAGCAGGACGGGGGGTTCTTCCTACGAGCAGTATTTC; cdr3_aa: CATSRTGGSSYEQYF; v_call: TRBV15; j_call: TRBJ2-7; cdr3_length: 15; clone_size: once; d_call: TRBD2
cdr3_nt: TGTGCCAGCAGGGGGAGTACAGGGGTCACCGGGGAGCTGTTTTTT; cdr3_aa: CASRGSTGVTGELFF; v_call: TRBV2; j_call: TRBJ2-2; cdr3_length: 15; clone_size: .; d_call: TRBD1
cdr3_nt: TGTGCCAGCAGCTTGATTATCGCTCACTCTGGAAACACCATATATTTT; cdr3_aa: CASSLIIAHSGNTIYF; v_call: TRBV5-6; j_call: TRBJ1-3; cdr3_length: 16; clone_size: many; d_call: .
cdr3_nt: TGTGCCAGTATACTAGACAGGGGCTCTGGAAACACCATATATTTT; cdr3_aa: CASILDRGSGNTIYF; v_call: TRBV19; j_call: TRBJ1-3; cdr3_length: 15; clone_size: many; d_call: TRBD1
cdr3_nt: TGTGCCAGTAGCCACGACAGTTCCTACGAGCAGTACTTC; cdr3_aa: CASSHDSSYEQYF; v_call: TRBV19; j_call: TRBJ2-7; cdr3_length: 13; clone_size: .; d_call: .
cdr3_nt: TGTGCCAGCAGTCCCGGACTTTCACGGACAAACTACGAGCAGTACTTC; cdr3_aa: CASSPGLSRTNYEQYF; v_call: TRBV12-3/TRBV12-4; j_call: TRBJ2-7; cdr3_length: 16; clone_size: .; d_call: .
cdr3_nt: TGCGCCAGCAGCTCCCCGACAGGGGTGAACACTGAAGCTTTCTTT; cdr3_aa: CASSSPTGVNTEAFF; v_call: TRBV5-1; j_call: TRBJ1-1; cdr3_length: 15; clone_size: .; d_call: TRBD1
cdr3_nt: TGTGCCAGCAGCTTAGAAGGGGGCTTGACGACCTACGAGCAGTACTTC; cdr3_aa: CASSLEGGLTTYEQYF; v_call: TRBV7-6; j_call: TRBJ2-7; cdr3_length: 16; clone_size: many; d_call: TRBD1
cdr3_nt: TGCGCCAGCAGCTTGGATGGCGGCGGTACTTCCTACGAGCAGTACTTC; cdr3_aa: CASSLDGGGTSYEQYF; v_call: TRBV5-1; j_call: TRBJ2-7; cdr3_length: 16; clone_size: many; d_call: .
cdr3_nt: TGTGCCACCAGCAGAGATCTTCCAATATGGCCGGGAGGTAGCGAGCAGTACTTC; cdr3_aa: CATSRDLPIWPGGSEQYF; v_call: TRBV15; j_call: TRBJ2-7; cdr3_length: 18; clone_size: .; d_call: TRBD2